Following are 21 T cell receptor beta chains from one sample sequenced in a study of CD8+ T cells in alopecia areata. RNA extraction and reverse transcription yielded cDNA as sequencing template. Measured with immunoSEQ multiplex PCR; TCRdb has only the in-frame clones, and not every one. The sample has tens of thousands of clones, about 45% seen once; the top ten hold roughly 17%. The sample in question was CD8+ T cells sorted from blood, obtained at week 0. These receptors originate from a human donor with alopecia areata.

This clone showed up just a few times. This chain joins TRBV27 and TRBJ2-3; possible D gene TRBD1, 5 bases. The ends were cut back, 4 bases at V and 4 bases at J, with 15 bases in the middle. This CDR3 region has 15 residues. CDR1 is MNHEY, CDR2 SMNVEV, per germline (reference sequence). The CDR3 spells CASSYLGAGPDTQYF. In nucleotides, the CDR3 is TGTGCCAGCAGTTATTTAGGGGCTGGGCCAGATACGCAGTATTTT.

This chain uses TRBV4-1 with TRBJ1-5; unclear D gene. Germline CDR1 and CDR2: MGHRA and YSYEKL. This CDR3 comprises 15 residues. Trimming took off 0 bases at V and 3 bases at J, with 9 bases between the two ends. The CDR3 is CASSQEWSLNQPQHF. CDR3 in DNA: TGCGCCAGCAGCCAAGAATGGTCCCTCAATCAGCCCCAGCATTTT.

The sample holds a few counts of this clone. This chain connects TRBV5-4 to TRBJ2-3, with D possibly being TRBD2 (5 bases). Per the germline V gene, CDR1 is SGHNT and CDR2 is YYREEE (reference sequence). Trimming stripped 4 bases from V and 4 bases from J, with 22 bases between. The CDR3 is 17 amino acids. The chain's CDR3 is CASSPAVAGWESDTQYF. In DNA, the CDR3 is TGTGCCAGCAGCCCTGCGGTCGCAGGCTGGGAGTCAGATACGCAGTATTTT.

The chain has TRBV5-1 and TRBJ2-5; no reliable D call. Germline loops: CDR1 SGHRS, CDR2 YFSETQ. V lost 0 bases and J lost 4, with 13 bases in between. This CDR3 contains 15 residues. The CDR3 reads CASSLVAGPGETQYF. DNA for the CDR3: TGCGCCAGCAGCTTGGTGGCAGGACCAGGAGAGACCCAGTACTTC.

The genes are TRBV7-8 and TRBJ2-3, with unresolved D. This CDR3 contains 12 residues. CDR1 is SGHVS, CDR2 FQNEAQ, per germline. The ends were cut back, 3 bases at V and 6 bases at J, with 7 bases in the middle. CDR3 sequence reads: CASSLIMDTQYF. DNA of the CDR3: TGTGCCAGCAGCTTGATCATGGATACGCAGTATTTT.

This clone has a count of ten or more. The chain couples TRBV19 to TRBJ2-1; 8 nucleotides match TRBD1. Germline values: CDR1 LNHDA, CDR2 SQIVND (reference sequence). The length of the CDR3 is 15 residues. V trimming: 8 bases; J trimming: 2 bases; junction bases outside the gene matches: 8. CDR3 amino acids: CASSPSGGPYNEQFF. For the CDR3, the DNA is TGTGCCAGTTCCCCTTCAGGGGGCCCCTACAATGAGCAGTTCTTC.

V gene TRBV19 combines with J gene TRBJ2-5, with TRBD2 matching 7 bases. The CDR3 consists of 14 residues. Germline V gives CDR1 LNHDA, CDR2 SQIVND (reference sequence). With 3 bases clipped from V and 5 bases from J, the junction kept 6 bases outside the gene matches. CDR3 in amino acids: CASSIDRGDETQYF. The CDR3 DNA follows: TGTGCCAGTAGTATCGACCGGGGGGACGAGACCCAGTACTTC.

The CDR3 sequence is CASSEGQGDEKLFF. The CDR3 DNA reads TGTGCCAGCAGTGAAGGACAGGGAGATGAAAAACTGTTTTTT. The chain uses TRBV9 and TRBJ1-4; 8 bases fit TRBD1. Germline CDR1 and CDR2: SGDLS and YYNGEE. V gave up 5 bases and J gave up 6 bases; unmatched junction bases: 6. The CDR3 has 14 amino acids.

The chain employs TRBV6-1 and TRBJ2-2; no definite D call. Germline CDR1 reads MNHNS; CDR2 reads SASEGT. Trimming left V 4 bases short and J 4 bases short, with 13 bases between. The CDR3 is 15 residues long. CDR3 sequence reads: CASSGMRQSTGELFF. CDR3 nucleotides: TGTGCCAGCAGTGGGATGCGCCAGAGCACCGGGGAGCTGTTTTTT.

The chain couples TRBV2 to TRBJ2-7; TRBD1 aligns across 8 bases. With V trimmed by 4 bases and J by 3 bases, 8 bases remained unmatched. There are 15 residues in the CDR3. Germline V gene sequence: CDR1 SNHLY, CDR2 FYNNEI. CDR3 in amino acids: CASSAGTGSRYEQYF. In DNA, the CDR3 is TGTGCCAGCAGTGCCGGGACAGGCAGCCGCTACGAGCAGTACTTC.

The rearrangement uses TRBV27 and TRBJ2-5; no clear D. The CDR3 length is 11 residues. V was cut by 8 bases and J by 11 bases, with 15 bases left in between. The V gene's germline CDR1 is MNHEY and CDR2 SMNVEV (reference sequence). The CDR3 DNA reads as TGTGCCAGCTCGGTAGGGCGAGAGCAGTACTTC. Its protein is CASSVGREQYF.

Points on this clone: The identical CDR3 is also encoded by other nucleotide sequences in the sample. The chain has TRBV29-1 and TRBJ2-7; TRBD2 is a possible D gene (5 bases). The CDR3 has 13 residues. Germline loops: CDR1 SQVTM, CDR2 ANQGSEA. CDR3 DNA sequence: TGCAGTGCCGAGGGCGGTTCACCCTACGAGCAGTACTTC. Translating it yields CSAEGGSPYEQYF.

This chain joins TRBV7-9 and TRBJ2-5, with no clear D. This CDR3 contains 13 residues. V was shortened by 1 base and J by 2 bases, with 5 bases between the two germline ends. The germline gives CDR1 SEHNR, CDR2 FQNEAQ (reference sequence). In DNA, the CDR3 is TGTGCCAGCAGCTTAGGAGGACAAGAGACCCAGTACTTC. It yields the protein CASSLGGQETQYF.

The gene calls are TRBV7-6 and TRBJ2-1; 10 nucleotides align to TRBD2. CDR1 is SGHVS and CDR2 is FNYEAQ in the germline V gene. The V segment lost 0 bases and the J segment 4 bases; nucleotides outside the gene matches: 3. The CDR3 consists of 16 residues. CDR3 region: CASSLAAGGLYNEQFF. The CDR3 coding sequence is TGTGCCAGCAGCTTAGCAGCGGGAGGGCTGTACAATGAGCAGTTCTTC.

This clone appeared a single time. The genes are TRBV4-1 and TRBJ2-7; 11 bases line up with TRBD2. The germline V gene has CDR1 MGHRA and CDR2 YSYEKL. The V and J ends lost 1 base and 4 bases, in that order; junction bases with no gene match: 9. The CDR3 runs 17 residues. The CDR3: CASSQAPPGLAVYEQYF. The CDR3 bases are TGCGCCAGCAGCCAAGCCCCGCCGGGACTAGCGGTATACGAGCAGTACTTC.

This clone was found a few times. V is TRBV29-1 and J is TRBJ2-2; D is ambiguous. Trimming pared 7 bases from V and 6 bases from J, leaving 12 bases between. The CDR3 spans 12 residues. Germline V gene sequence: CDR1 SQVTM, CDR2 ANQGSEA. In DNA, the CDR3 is TGCAGCGCCCGGCGGAAACCCGGGGAGCTGTTTTTT. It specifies CSARRKPGELFF.

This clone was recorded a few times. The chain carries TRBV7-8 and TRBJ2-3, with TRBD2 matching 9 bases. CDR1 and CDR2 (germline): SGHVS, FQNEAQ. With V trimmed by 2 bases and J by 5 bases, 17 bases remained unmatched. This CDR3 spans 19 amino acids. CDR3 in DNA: TGTGCCAGCAGCTTAAGTCGAGGGGAATTAGCGGGAGTGGAAGATACGCAGTATTTT. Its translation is CASSLSRGELAGVEDTQYF.

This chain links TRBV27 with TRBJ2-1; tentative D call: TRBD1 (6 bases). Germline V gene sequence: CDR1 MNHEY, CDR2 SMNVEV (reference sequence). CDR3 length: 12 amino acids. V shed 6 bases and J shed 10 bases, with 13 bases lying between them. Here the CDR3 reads CASSLRGFEQFF. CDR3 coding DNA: TGTGCCAGCAGCCTAAGGGGGTTCGAGCAGTTCTTC.

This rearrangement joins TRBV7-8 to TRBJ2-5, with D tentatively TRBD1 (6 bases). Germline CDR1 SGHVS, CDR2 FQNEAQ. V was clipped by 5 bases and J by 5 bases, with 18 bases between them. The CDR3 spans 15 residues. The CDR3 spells CASSPPRGQGETQYF. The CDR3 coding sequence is TGTGCCAGCAGCCCCCCACGAGGTCAGGGGGAGACCCAGTACTTC.

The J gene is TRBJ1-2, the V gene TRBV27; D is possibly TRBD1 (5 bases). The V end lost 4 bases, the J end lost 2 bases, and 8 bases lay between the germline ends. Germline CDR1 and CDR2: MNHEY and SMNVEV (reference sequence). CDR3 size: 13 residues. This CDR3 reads CASSWQGNYGYTF. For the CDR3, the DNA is TGTGCCAGCAGTTGGCAGGGAAACTATGGCTACACCTTC.

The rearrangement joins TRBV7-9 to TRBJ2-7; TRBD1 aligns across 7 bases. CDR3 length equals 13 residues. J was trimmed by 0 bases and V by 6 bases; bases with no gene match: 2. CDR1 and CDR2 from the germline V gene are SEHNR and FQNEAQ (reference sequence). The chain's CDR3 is CASRGDSSYEQYF. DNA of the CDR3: TGTGCCAGCAGGGGGGACAGCTCCTACGAGCAGTACTTC.